This T cell receptor beta chain was obtained from a study of cytotoxic CD8 clonotypes in ibrutinib-treated CLL. Study details: A median about twelve months of treatment, range 6 to 36, preceded the collection of response samples. Study findings and constraints: Circulating CD8+ T-cell counts were tracked by baseline clonality, which exceeded that of age-matched healthy donors. The times at which samples were taken varied between sustained-remission and progressing patients.

Depth targeted 1 in 200,000 to 1 in 1 million T cells, averaging around 10x coverage per clonotype. TCRdb keeps only in-frame clones here, not all; method: immunoSEQ multiplex PCR. This sample has tens of thousands of clones, with around two thirds found just once. A remark on this clone: The antigen remains undetermined.

Per the germline V gene, CDR1 is SGHRS and CDR2 is YFSETQ. V lost 3 bases and J 2 bases, leaving 6 bases between the germline ends. This CDR3 is built from 12 residues. V usage is TRBV5-1 and J usage is TRBJ2-7; D remains unclear. The sequenced sample was PBMCs, obtained at disease progression, from a patient treated with ibrutinib. The source of this sequence is a human donor with chronic lymphocytic leukemia. This chain's CDR3 is CASSSATYEQYF. The CDR3 region has the DNA TGCGCCAGCAGCTCTGCCACCTACGAGCAGTACTTC. The variable domain in full, with the rest retrieved from reference TRBV5-1 and TRBJ2-7, is KAGVTQTPRYLIKTRGQQVTLSCSPISGHRSVSWYQQTPGQGLQFLFEYFSETQRNKGNFPGRFSGRQFSNSRSEMNVSTLELGDSALYLCASSSATYEQYFGPGTRLTVT.